A single T cell receptor beta chain is shown here with its context. This sample was taken from a study of identifying expanded T cells in peripheral blood. The germline V and J ends were trimmed by 2 bases and 5 bases, with 9 bases remaining between them. Germline CDR1 reads SGHTA; CDR2 reads FQGNSA. CDR3 length equals 13 residues. Assay used: immunoSEQ multiplex PCR; TCRdb lists only in-frame clones, some missing. The sample includes 95,000 or so clones, around 85% seen only once; the top ten take around 5.2%. V and J are TRBV7-2 and TRBJ1-1, with D uncertain. This receptor was taken from a person aged 18 to 75 in good health. Sample: blood. The CDR3 sequence is CASSLSFLTEAFF. In DNA form, the CDR3 reads TGTGCCAGCAGCTTATCTTTCCTGACTGAAGCTTTCTTT.